This section outlines one T cell receptor (beta chain) sequence together with its context. The antigen remains undetermined. TCR beta cDNA libraries included unique molecular identifiers. TCRdb reanalysed the PCR reads using MiXCR and keeps one entry per CDR3 protein. Seen here are about 810,000 distinct CDR3 sequences, approximately 50% observed once, and the top ten hold 4.6%. The V gene lost 5 bases and the J gene lost 7 bases, with 14 bases spanning the gap. In germline, CDR1 is SNHLY, CDR2 FYNNEI. The CDR3 runs 13 residues. The sample is drawn from a study of post-analysis software for immune sequencing data. Study overall: Secondary progressive, relapsing-remitting and progressive-relapsing multiple sclerosis were among the included disease courses.

Study-level findings and limits: Compared with controls, patients had more of 4 or 5 TRBV segments, including TRBV5-6, TRBV5-1 and TRBV20-1.

This sequence was found in a girl aged 5-17 years with multiple sclerosis. This chain links TRBV2 with TRBJ1-2, with D unresolved. The sequenced material came from blood. The CDR3 DNA is TGTGCCAGCAGTTCCGGATCCTCAGGTGGCTACACCTTC. Protein sequence: CASSSGSSGGYTF.